A selection of T cell receptor beta chains follows, all from one sample in a study of shared clonotypes between healthy human individuals. Using immunoSEQ multiplex PCR, the repertoire was profiled, and TCRdb retains in-frame clones only, with some absent. The sample has about 1.5 million clones; approximately 98% are singletons. Input material: naive CD4+ T cells sorted from blood. These receptors came from a man aged 25 to 40 in good health. Each CDR3 is given with its conserved first and last residue. The order of the fields is V gene, J gene, D gene, clone size, CDR3 DNA, CDR3 protein. D genes are given only for firm matches. Clone size is given for some rows only: seen once, a few or many times, or a class if the clone is expanded.

v_gene: TRBV19
j_gene: TRBJ1-1
d_gene: -
abundance: -
CDR3nt: TGTGCCAGTAGTATTTATCGTGGGATGGCTTTCTTT
CDR3aa: CASSIYRGMAFF

v_gene: TRBV25-1
j_gene: TRBJ2-5
d_gene: -
abundance: -
CDR3nt: TGTGCCAGCGTAAAGCCGCACACGGCGGGCGAGACCCAGTACTTC
CDR3aa: CASVKPHTAGETQYF

v_gene: TRBV25-1
j_gene: TRBJ1-1
d_gene: -
abundance: -
CDR3nt: TGTGCCAGCAGTGAACAGGGGCCGAATGAAGCTTTCTTT
CDR3aa: CASSEQGPNEAFF

v_gene: TRBV19
j_gene: TRBJ1-1
d_gene: -
abundance: -
CDR3nt: TGTGCCAGTAGTATCCGGCGGGCCACTGAAGCTTTCTTT
CDR3aa: CASSIRRATEAFF

v_gene: TRBV19
j_gene: TRBJ2-7
d_gene: TRBD1
abundance: -
CDR3nt: TGTGCCAGCCGCGGGGGGACAGGGGTCTCCTACGAGCAGTACTTC
CDR3aa: CASRGGTGVSYEQYF

v_gene: TRBV5-1
j_gene: TRBJ1-1
d_gene: -
abundance: -
CDR3nt: TGCGCCAGCAGCTTGGACTGGAATACTGAAGCTTTCTTT
CDR3aa: CASSLDWNTEAFF

v_gene: TRBV7-6
j_gene: TRBJ2-1
d_gene: TRBD1
abundance: -
CDR3nt: TGTGCCAGCAGCTTAGGACAGGGGTATGGATCGAGGCAATCTAACTCCTACAATGAGCAGTTCTTC
CDR3aa: CASSLGQGYGSRQSNSYNEQFF

v_gene: TRBV5-4
j_gene: TRBJ2-7
d_gene: TRBD2
abundance: -
CDR3nt: TGTGCCAGCAGCTTAGCGGGAGGGCTATCCTACGAGCAGTACTTC
CDR3aa: CASSLAGGLSYEQYF

v_gene: TRBV7-2
j_gene: TRBJ1-4
d_gene: TRBD1
abundance: -
CDR3nt: TGTGCCAGCAGCCACGGGACAGGATTCGGTGAAAAACTGTTTTTT
CDR3aa: CASSHGTGFGEKLFF

v_gene: TRBV9
j_gene: TRBJ2-7
d_gene: TRBD2
abundance: once
CDR3nt: TGTGCCAGCAGCGGAGCCGGGACTAGCGTTTCCGAGCAGTACTTC
CDR3aa: CASSGAGTSVSEQYF

v_gene: TRBV28
j_gene: TRBJ2-7
d_gene: -
abundance: -
CDR3nt: TGTGCCAGCAGTTTTCTTCGTTACGAGCAGTACTTC
CDR3aa: CASSFLRYEQYF

v_gene: TRBV25-1
j_gene: TRBJ1-1
d_gene: TRBD1
abundance: -
CDR3nt: TGTGCCAGCAGTGGCCAGGGACAGAAAGAAGCTTTCTTT
CDR3aa: CASSGQGQKEAFF

v_gene: TRBV11-2
j_gene: TRBJ2-7
d_gene: TRBD2
abundance: -
CDR3nt: TGTGCCTCCCTGACTTCTAGCGGGAGGAGATCCTACGAGCAGTACTTC
CDR3aa: CASLTSSGRRSYEQYF